A selection of T cell receptor beta chains follows, all from one sample in a study of T cell changes during pregnancy in multiple sclerosis. Libraries were prepared by immunoSEQ multiplex PCR; TCRdb keeps only in-frame clonotypes and omits some of them. The sample records roughly 30,000 clones, approximately 91% being singletons. The source material was CD8+ T cells from peripheral blood mononuclear cells, sampled before pregnancy. These receptors were obtained from a female donor with multiple sclerosis, enrolled in a pregnancy study. The CDR3 runs from the conserved cysteine through the conserved F or W. The D gene is left open where the match is weak. Size values are once, few and many counts, or a class for expanded clones, and some rows have none.

TRBV4-3	NA	NA	TRBJ1-3	18	TGCGCCAGCAGCCTAGACGCGGGGTCGGGGCCCGGTGGAAACACCATATATTTT	CASSLDAGSGPGGNTIYF
TRBV6-1	NA	NA	TRBJ2-3	16	TGTGCCAGCAGTGAAACGGAAGAAGGGGGCACAGATACGCAGTATTTT	CASSETEEGGTDTQYF
TRBV4-1	NA	TRBD2	TRBJ2-5	18	TGCGCCAGCAGCCAAGAGCCTAGCGGTGAAGGTTTACAAGAGACCCAGTACTTC	CASSQEPSGEGLQETQYF
TRBV9	NA	NA	TRBJ2-7	15	TGTGCCAGCAGCGTAGCTGAGGCTGTAAGCTACGAGCAGTACTTC	CASSVAEAVSYEQYF
TRBV4-1	NA	NA	TRBJ1-1	14	TGCGCCAGCAGCCAAGAGCAAGCGAACACTGAAGCTTTCTTT	CASSQEQANTEAFF
TRBV30	NA	NA	TRBJ1-1	12	TGTGCCTGGAGTGTAACCGGGTCTGAAGCTTTCTTT	CAWSVTGSEAFF
TRBV6-1	NA	TRBD1	TRBJ2-5	18	TGTGCCAGCAGTGTAATGGGCTCACAGGGGACAGATTTGGAGACCCAGTACTTC	CASSVMGSQGTDLETQYF
TRBV25-1	NA	NA	TRBJ2-1	17	TGTGCCAGCAGTGATTCCTCGCCGGGACATCCTTACAATGAGCAGTTCTTC	CASSDSSPGHPYNEQFF
TRBV7-9	NA	NA	TRBJ2-7	15	TGTGCCAGCAGCATCGGAGAGACAGTCTCCTACGAGCAGTACTTC	CASSIGETVSYEQYF
TRBV11-2	NA	NA	TRBJ2-1	14	TGTGCCAGCAGCTTAGAAGCGGCGATGGGTGAGCAGTTCTTC	CASSLEAAMGEQFF
TRBV28	NA	NA	TRBJ1-3	13	TGTGCCAGCAGAGCGGACTTTTTAAACACCATATATTTT	CASRADFLNTIYF
TRBV5-5	NA	TRBD2	TRBJ2-7	16	TGTGCCAGCAGCTTATCGAGCGGGGGCCTACCCTACGAGCAGTACTTC	CASSLSSGGLPYEQYF
TRBV4-2	NA	NA	TRBJ1-1	14	TGTGCCAGCAGCCAAGGATCAGGGAACACTGAAGCTTTCTTT	CASSQGSGNTEAFF
TRBV6-5	NA	TRBD1	TRBJ2-1	16	TGTGCCAGCAGTTACTCACAGGGGGAGTTTTACAATGAGCAGTTCTTC	CASSYSQGEFYNEQFF
TRBV15	NA	TRBD2	TRBJ2-3	16	TGTGCCACCAGCAGAATAGCGGGGGCTGGCACAGATACGCAGTATTTT	CATSRIAGAGTDTQYF
TRBV7-2	NA	TRBD1	TRBJ2-1	13	TGTGCCAGCAGTGCGGACAGGGGCAATGAGCAGTTCTTC	CASSADRGNEQFF
TRBV27	NA	TRBD2	TRBJ2-7	16	TGTGCCAGCAGTACGCAAACTAGCGGGGGGGACTACGAGCAGTACTTC	CASSTQTSGGDYEQYF
TRBV2	once	NA	TRBJ1-3	11	TGTGCCAGCATAGAGGGTAACACCATATATTTT	CASIEGNTIYF
TRBV7-9	NA	NA	TRBJ1-1	14	TGTGCCAGCAGCTTAGTATTAGAGAACACTGAAGCTTTCTTT	CASSLVLENTEAFF
TRBV15	NA	TRBD1	TRBJ2-7	15	TGTGCCACCAGCAGAGACTTGGCAGGGGGCTACGAGCAGTACTTC	CATSRDLAGGYEQYF
TRBV6-5	NA	TRBD2	TRBJ2-1	15	TGTGCCAGCAGATCCGGGGGGGCCGAGAGCGATGAGCAGTTCTTC	CASRSGGAESDEQFF
TRBV27	NA	NA	TRBJ1-3	15	TGTGCCAGCAGTTCCCGGTACCTCTCTGGAAACACCATATATTTT	CASSSRYLSGNTIYF
TRBV29-1	NA	TRBD1	TRBJ1-2	14	TGCAGCGCCTTTAGGACAGGACTTAACTATGGCTACACCTTC	CSAFRTGLNYGYTF
TRBV5-1	NA	NA	TRBJ1-1	13	TGCGCCAGCAGCTTCGGTTCGAACACTGAAGCTTTCTTT	CASSFGSNTEAFF
TRBV5-4	NA	TRBD2	TRBJ2-3	18	TGTGCCAGCAGCAGTGGGACTAGCGGGGGCCTACACACAGATACGCAGTATTTT	CASSSGTSGGLHTDTQYF
TRBV19	NA	NA	TRBJ2-7	14	TGTGCCAGTAGTATCGTGTGGGCTTCCTACGAGCAGTACTTC	CASSIVWASYEQYF
TRBV2	NA	NA	TRBJ1-4	13	TGTGCCAGCAGTGAAACCGGCGGGGAAAAACTGTTTTTT	CASSETGGEKLFF
TRBV5-6	NA	TRBD1	TRBJ1-1	15	TGTGCCAGCAGCTGGGGGACAGTGATGAACACTGAAGCTTTCTTT	CASSWGTVMNTEAFF
TRBV13	NA	TRBD2	TRBJ2-1	16	TGTGCCAGCAGCCCACTTACTAGCGGATCATACAATGAGCAGTTCTTC	CASSPLTSGSYNEQFF
TRBV5-1	NA	NA	TRBJ2-7	14	TGCGCCAGCAGTCCGGGGAGGATCTCCTACGAGCAGTACTTC	CASSPGRISYEQYF
TRBV7-9	NA	TRBD1	TRBJ2-1	15	TGTGCCAGCAGCCCCATCAGGGGGCTAAGCAATGAGCAGTTCTTC	CASSPIRGLSNEQFF
TRBV7-8	once	NA	TRBJ2-3	15	TGTGCCAGCAGCGTCTGGTTCGAGCGCGCAGATACGCAGTATTTT	CASSVWFERADTQYF
TRBV19	NA	TRBD1	TRBJ2-6	22	TGTGCCAGTAGTATATTTGGGACAGGGGGCTTTATATCGAGGTCTGGGGCCAACGTCCTGACTTTC	CASSIFGTGGFISRSGANVLTF
TRBV5-1	NA	TRBD1	TRBJ2-7	14	TGCGCCAGCAGCCTCCGACAGGGCTACTACGAGCAGTACTTC	CASSLRQGYYEQYF
TRBV29-1	NA	TRBD1	TRBJ2-1	13	TGCAGCTCCTCAAAGAGGGGGCTCAATGAGCAGTTCTTC	CSSSKRGLNEQFF
TRBV10-1	NA	NA	TRBJ1-1	13	TGCGCCAGCAGAAGGAGGGCGGACACTGAAGCTTTCTTT	CASRRRADTEAFF
TRBV7-6	NA	TRBD1	TRBJ2-6	18	TGTGCCAGCAGCTTATATCCAAGGGGGCTGGCTGGGGCCAACGTCCTGACTTTC	CASSLYPRGLAGANVLTF
TRBV6-1	NA	TRBD1	TRBJ1-1	14	TGTGCCAGCAGTGAAGAGGGGACAGGGGGAGAAGCTTTCTTT	CASSEEGTGGEAFF
TRBV6-5	NA	TRBD2	TRBJ2-1	14	TGTGCCAGCAGTTTCGGGGGGGCCTACAATGAGCAGTTCTTC	CASSFGGAYNEQFF
TRBV9	NA	NA	TRBJ1-2	14	TGTGCCAGCAGCGTAGCCCGAGATACCTATGGCTACACCTTC	CASSVARDTYGYTF
TRBV6-5	NA	NA	TRBJ2-1	14	TGTGCCAGCAGTTACGCGGCTTTGACTAATGAGCAGTTCTTC	CASSYAALTNEQFF
TRBV28	NA	NA	TRBJ1-6	15	TGTGCCAGCAGTCCCGGGCCCGGGGGGGGTTCACCCCTCCACTTT	CASSPGPGGGSPLHF
TRBV27	NA	TRBD2	TRBJ2-7	16	TGTGCCAGCAGTTCCCCCGAAGTAGCGGGAGGTTACGAGCAGTACTTC	CASSSPEVAGGYEQYF
TRBV5-5	NA	NA	TRBJ1-5	16	TGTGCCAGCAGCTTGTACATTACTAATAGCAATCAGCCCCAGCATTTT	CASSLYITNSNQPQHF
TRBV11-2	NA	TRBD2	TRBJ2-1	17	TGTGCCAGCAGCTTCCCTAGCGGGGGTAGTTCGGAGGATGAGCAGTTCTTC	CASSFPSGGSSEDEQFF
TRBV12-2	NA	NA	TRBJ1-4	18	TGTGCAAGTCGCTTGAAGAGAGGACACGGAAAAGTATTTGAAAAACTGTTTTTT	CASRLKRGHGKVFEKLFF
TRBV5-8	NA	TRBD2	TRBJ2-5	16	TGTGCCAGCAACCGGAGGTCTAGCGGGGAACAAGAGACCCAGTACTTC	CASNRRSSGEQETQYF
TRBV6-6	NA	NA	TRBJ1-1	12	TGTGCCAGCAGTTCGACTAACACTGAAGCTTTCTTT	CASSSTNTEAFF
TRBV11-3	NA	NA	TRBJ2-1	12	TGTGCCAGCAGCGGGGGGGCCAGTGAGCAGTTCTTC	CASSGGASEQFF
TRBV28	many	TRBD1	TRBJ1-5	14	TGTGCCAGCCGCGGACAGGGAGACGTACAGCCCCAGCATTTT	CASRGQGDVQPQHF
TRBV4-3	once	NA	TRBJ1-1	14	TGCGCCAGCAGCCAAGATTCCAGGAACACTGAAGCTTTCTTT	CASSQDSRNTEAFF
TRBV11-2	NA	NA	TRBJ2-1	12	TGTGCCAGCAGCTTAGATGAGGATGAGCAGTTCTTC	CASSLDEDEQFF
TRBV19	NA	NA	TRBJ2-2	12	TGTGCCAGTAGTATGGGGGGGCGGGAGCTGTTTTTT	CASSMGGRELFF
TRBV2	NA	NA	TRBJ1-3	18	TGTGCCAGCAGTGAAATCTTACAGGGACCAAACTCTGGAAACACCATATATTTT	CASSEILQGPNSGNTIYF
TRBV15	once	TRBD1	TRBJ2-1	14	TGTGCCACCAGCAGAGGACAGGGTCGCGATGAGCAGTTCTTC	CATSRGQGRDEQFF
TRBV28	NA	TRBD2	TRBJ2-7	16	TGTGCCAGCAGTCCGATGGGGCGGGGGATTTTCTACGAGCAGTATTTC	CASSPMGRGIFYEQYF
TRBV4-1	NA	NA	TRBJ2-5	13	TGCGCCAGCAGCCAAGTCACTCAAGAGACCCAGTACTTC	CASSQVTQETQYF
TRBV2	once	TRBD1	TRBJ2-7	14	TGTGCCAGCAGTGAAGAGACAGGGAGCGTCGAGCAGTACTTC	CASSEETGSVEQYF